A selection of T cell receptor beta chains follows, all from one sample in a study of blood T cell repertoires in COVID-19. Assay: immunoSEQ multiplex PCR; the TCRdb copy retains only in-frame clones and omits some. The data show 150,000 to 200,000 clones, 85% to 95% seen once. Sequencing was carried out using peripheral blood. The source of these receptors is an older woman with COVID-19, enrolled during active disease. Each CDR3 is given with its conserved first and last residue. The D gene is left open where the match is weak. Clone size is stated in some rows and not others, as once, few, many or a class when expanded.

-	TRBV5-1	-	TRBJ1-4	TGCGCCAGCAGCTTTTCGACTGCAACTAATGAAAAACTGTTTTTT	CASSFSTATNEKLFF
-	TRBV5-1	-	TRBJ1-2	TGCGCCAGCAGCAGCGAGACAGGCACTAACTATGGCTACACCTTC	CASSSETGTNYGYTF
TRBD1	TRBV19	-	TRBJ1-2	TGTGCCAGTAGTTTTTCGGGACAGGGGCCCTATGGCTACACCTTC	CASSFSGQGPYGYTF
TRBD1	TRBV7-7	-	TRBJ2-5	TGTGCTAGCAGCTTAGGGGGTCGGGACAGGGGATTAGAGACCCAGTACTTC	CASSLGGRDRGLETQYF
TRBD1	TRBV5-1	-	TRBJ1-2	TGCGCCAGCAGCCAGGTCCAGGGGGCTGGGAACTATGGCTACACCTTC	CASSQVQGAGNYGYTF
-	TRBV5-1	-	TRBJ2-1	TGCGCCAGCAGCTTGCAGGGGACAAAAAGCTCTAATGAGCAGTTCTTC	CASSLQGTKSSNEQFF
TRBD2	TRBV10-3	-	TRBJ2-5	TGTGCCATCAGTGGAATAATAGCGGGGGGGCGGGAGACCCAGTACTTC	CAISGIIAGGRETQYF
-	TRBV20-1	-	TRBJ1-1	TGCAGTGTAAGGCGGGTGACTGAAGCTTTCTTT	CSVRRVTEAFF
-	TRBV11-3	-	TRBJ1-2	TGTGCCAGCAGCCCGGCTGGGAGCTATGGCTACACCTTC	CASSPAGSYGYTF
-	TRBV18	-	TRBJ1-1	TGTGCCAGCTCACCACTTGAGGGGAACACTGAAGCTTTCTTT	CASSPLEGNTEAFF
-	TRBV6-5	-	TRBJ1-4	TGTGCCAGCAGCTTCGTAGTGGGCGAAAAACTGTTTTTT	CASSFVVGEKLFF
TRBD1	TRBV14	-	TRBJ1-2	TGTGCCAGCAGCCACAGATACAGGGGACCTCACTATGGCTACACCTTC	CASSHRYRGPHYGYTF
TRBD1	TRBV18	-	TRBJ1-2	TGTGCCAGCTCACCCGGGGAAGGGGGCGTAGAAAGCTACACCTTC	CASSPGEGGVESYTF
TRBD1	TRBV29-1	-	TRBJ1-1	TGCAGCTTCACCAGGGGGCATGGCACTGAAGCTTTCTTT	CSFTRGHGTEAFF
-	TRBV7-2	-	TRBJ1-6	TGTGCCAGCAGCCAAGCACGGGTCTCACCCCTCCACTTT	CASSQARVSPLHF
TRBD2	TRBV3-1/TRBV3-2	-	TRBJ2-1	TGTGCCAGCAGCCCCAGCGGGGTCGGTGAGCAGTTCTTC	CASSPSGVGEQFF
-	TRBV7-3	-	TRBJ1-2	TGTGCCAGCAGCTTAAACGGGGGAAACTATGGCTACACCTTC	CASSLNGGNYGYTF
-	TRBV12-3/TRBV12-4	-	TRBJ2-5	TGTGCCAGCGGATATACGGGGGAGACCCAGTACTTC	CASGYTGETQYF
TRBD1	TRBV10-2	-	TRBJ1-2	TGCGCCAGCAGTGAGTCGACAGGGGTTAACTATGGCTACACCTTC	CASSESTGVNYGYTF
-	TRBV12-3/TRBV12-4	-	TRBJ1-2	TGTGCCAGCAGTTTCAGGGTGTATGGCTACACCTTC	CASSFRVYGYTF
-	TRBV4-1	-	TRBJ1-1	TGCGCCAGCAGCCTCCAGGGGACTGAAGCTTTCTTT	CASSLQGTEAFF
TRBD1	TRBV4-1	once	TRBJ2-2	TGCGCCAGCAGCCAAGATCAGCCAACGGCCCACAGGGGGAAGAGGACCGGGGAGCTGTTTTTT	CASSQDQPTAHRGKRTGELFF
TRBD1	TRBV18	-	TRBJ1-1	TGTGCCAGCTCACCAGGGCAGGGGGCTGGGAACACTGAAGCTTTCTTT	CASSPGQGAGNTEAFF
TRBD1	TRBV12-5	-	TRBJ1-1	TGTGCTAGTGGTTCTTGGTTGGGGACAGGAAGGTACACTGAAGCTTTCTTT	CASGSWLGTGRYTEAFF
-	TRBV12-3/TRBV12-4	-	TRBJ2-3	TGTGCCAGCAACAGGAACAGGTTGGAGACGCAGTATTTT	CASNRNRLETQYF
TRBD2	TRBV10-3	-	TRBJ2-7	TGTGCCGTATTGCGGGGGAGAGCGGGGGGGCCTCAAGAGCAGTACTTC	CAVLRGRAGGPQEQYF
-	TRBV25-1	-	TRBJ2-1	TGTGCCAGCAGTGATTGGACAGATTCCTACAATGAGCAGTTCTTC	CASSDWTDSYNEQFF
-	TRBV2	-	TRBJ1-1	TGTGCCAGCAGTGACGGACTCAGGAACACTGAAGCTTTCTTT	CASSDGLRNTEAFF
TRBD2	TRBV4-1	-	TRBJ2-5	TGCGCCAGCAGTTCCAAAGCGGGGCTACAAGAGACCCAGTACTTC	CASSSKAGLQETQYF
-	TRBV5-1	-	TRBJ1-5	TGCGCCAGCAGCCCGACAGGTAGCAATCAGCCCCAGCATTTT	CASSPTGSNQPQHF
TRBD2	TRBV6-5	-	TRBJ2-7	TGTGCCAGCAGCCTGGGAGCGGGGAACGTCTACGAGCAGTACTTC	CASSLGAGNVYEQYF
-	TRBV11-3	-	TRBJ2-1	TGTGCCAGCAGCCGTAACAGGGGGGGACGGGATGAGCAGTTCTTC	CASSRNRGGRDEQFF
-	TRBV6-2/TRBV6-3	-	TRBJ2-1	TGTGCCAGCAGTTACAGCGACTCCTACAATGAGCAGTTCTTC	CASSYSDSYNEQFF
-	TRBV9	-	TRBJ1-3	TGTGCCAGCAGCGTAGCAGGGATGAGCTCTGGAAACACCATATATTTT	CASSVAGMSSGNTIYF
-	TRBV5-5	-	TRBJ1-5	TGTGCCAGCAGCTTGGCAGGGGATCAGCCCCAGCATTTT	CASSLAGDQPQHF
-	TRBV7-2	-	TRBJ2-3	TGTGCCAGCAGCTTATCACTAGGGAGATGGGGTCGGGATACGCAGTATTTT	CASSLSLGRWGRDTQYF
TRBD2	TRBV28	-	TRBJ2-5	TGTGCCAGCAGCATGGGACTAGCGGGGGGTGGGGAGACCCAGTACTTC	CASSMGLAGGGETQYF
-	TRBV12-5	-	TRBJ1-1	TGTGCTAGTGCCCCCTTAAACACTGAAGCTTTCTTT	CASAPLNTEAFF
-	TRBV3-1/TRBV3-2	-	TRBJ1-1	TGTGCCAGCAGCCAGGGGGCCGGCGGCACTGAAGCTTTCTTT	CASSQGAGGTEAFF
TRBD2	TRBV2	-	TRBJ2-3	TGTGCCAGCAGAACCGGGACTAGCGGGGGGGCAACGCAGTATTTT	CASRTGTSGGATQYF
-	TRBV4-1	few	TRBJ2-1	TGCGCCAGCAGCCAACCCCAGGGCGATGAGCAGTTCTTC	CASSQPQGDEQFF
-	TRBV5-4	-	TRBJ1-1	TGTGCCAGCAGCTTGCGAGGAAACACTGAAGCTTTCTTT	CASSLRGNTEAFF
-	TRBV11-3	-	TRBJ2-3	TGTGCCAGCAGCTTAGGTGACAGGCGCTTCACAGATACGCAGTATTTT	CASSLGDRRFTDTQYF
-	TRBV27	-	TRBJ1-3	TGTGCCAGTCATACACGCTGGCCGTTACGGGGTGACTCTGGAAACACCATATATTTT	CASHTRWPLRGDSGNTIYF
-	TRBV5-8	-	TRBJ1-1	TGTGCCAGCAGACAGGTCGTGAGGTTCTTT	CASRQVVRFF
-	TRBV6-6	-	TRBJ2-1	TGTGCCAGCACCACCCTAACTAGGACGGTTGATGAGCAGTTCTTC	CASTTLTRTVDEQFF